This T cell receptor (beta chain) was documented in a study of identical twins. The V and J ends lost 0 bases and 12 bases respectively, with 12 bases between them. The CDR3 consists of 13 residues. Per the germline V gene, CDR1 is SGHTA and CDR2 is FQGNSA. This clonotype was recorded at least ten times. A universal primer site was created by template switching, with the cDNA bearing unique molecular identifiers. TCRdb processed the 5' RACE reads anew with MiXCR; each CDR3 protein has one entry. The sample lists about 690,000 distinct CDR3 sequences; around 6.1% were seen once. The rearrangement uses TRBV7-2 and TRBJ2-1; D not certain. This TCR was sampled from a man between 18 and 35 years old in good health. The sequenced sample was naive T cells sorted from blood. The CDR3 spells CASSLALTGWQFF. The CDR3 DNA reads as TGTGCCAGCAGCTTAGCCCTCACCGGTTGGCAGTTCTTC.